One and the same sample provided the 15 T cell receptor beta chains below, sequenced in a study of T cells in Graves' hyperthyroidism and ophthalmopathy. Regions amplified from RNA transcripts were the TCR beta CDR3 regions. TCR CDR3 underwent first-round RT-PCR with the HTBI primer set. TCRdb re-called the multiplex PCR reads through MiXCR, storing one row per CDR3 protein. The repertoire holds 490,000 or so distinct CDR3 sequences, over 35% seen once, with roughly 45% in the top ten. The sequenced material came from peripheral blood or thyroid tissue (not recorded which). These receptors originate from an adult woman with Graves' disease, either hyperthyroidism or ophthalmopathy (not recorded which).

This clonotype was seen many times. The chain combines TRBV7-9 with TRBJ1-2; no firm D call. Deletions cut 5 bases from V and 8 bases from J, with 18 bases between. This CDR3 is 14 amino acids long. Germline values: CDR1 SEHNR, CDR2 FQNEAQ (reference sequence). CDR3 residues: CASSRGRTSFGYTF. For the CDR3, the DNA is TGTGCCAGCAGCCGCGGCCGGACCTCTTTCGGCTACACCTTC.

The chain joins TRBV12-3 or TRBV12-4 to TRBJ2-7; 7 nucleotides match TRBD2. CDR3 length equals 14 residues. The V and J ends lost 3 bases and 7 bases, in that order; junction bases with no gene match: 9. The CDR3 here is CASSFASGGVEQYF. The CDR3 DNA follows: TGTGCCAGCAGTTTTGCTAGCGGAGGGGTGGAGCAGTACTTC.

As to this clonotype: Relative to the germline gene, one junction end is altered; a read error may explain this. The CDR3 protein is CATSLVSGQSVNQHQHF. The CDR3 nucleotides are TGTGCCACATCTTTGGTTTCGGGACAGTCGGTAAATCAGCACCAGCATTTT. The V call is TRBV10-3, the J call TRBJ1-5, with 7 bases lining up with TRBD1. Germline V gene sequence: CDR1 ENHRY, CDR2 SYGVKD. This CDR3 region has 17 residues.

The rearrangement links TRBV20-1 to TRBJ2-5, with 8 bases identical to TRBD2. The J call is doubtful: the DNA matches TRBJ2-1 better. This CDR3 region has 13 residues. Germline V gene sequence: CDR1 DFQATT, CDR2 SNEGSKA (reference sequence). CDR3: CSKSGSSYNEQFF. The CDR3 DNA sequence: TGCAGTAAGAGCGGGAGCTCCTACAATGAGCAGTTCTTC.

On this clonotype: Being one base from a much bigger clone, this may be a read error. V gene TRBV4-1 combines with J gene TRBJ1-2; D is ambiguous. The ends were cut back, 4 bases at V and 6 bases at J, with 18 bases in the middle. From germline, CDR1 is MGHRA and CDR2 YSYEKL. The CDR3 totals 15 residues. The DNA for the CDR3 is TGCGCCAGCAGCCTAAGGATAGCCCCCGGCAATGGCTACACCTTC. The encoded protein is CASSLRIAPGNGYTF.

This clonotype was picked up a small number of times. The chain joins TRBV10-3 to TRBJ2-2, with 8 nucleotides matching TRBD2. Germline lookup yields CDR1 ENHRY and CDR2 SYGVKD. The CDR3 is 15 residues long. The junction had 7 bases not matched to a gene; V was cut back by 6 bases and J by 4 bases. DNA of the CDR3: TGTGCCATCAGCCAGCGGGAGTCCGGCACCGGGGAGCTGTTTTTT. It codes for CAISQRESGTGELFF.

This clonotype was counted only a few times. The chain carries TRBV7-9 and TRBJ1-1; D gene uncertain. The CDR3 totals 12 residues. The germline CDR1 and CDR2 sequences are SEHNR and FQNEAQ (reference sequence). Trimming removed 1 base at V and 11 bases at J, with 11 bases between. CDR3 bases: TGTGCCAGCAGCTTAGATCGGGCGGAGGCTTTCTTT. Its protein is CASSLDRAEAFF.

This clonotype was found many times. The rearrangement links TRBV7-2 to TRBJ2-5, with 8 bases matching TRBD2. Germline V gene data show CDR1 as SGHTA and CDR2 as FQGNSA. CDR3 size: 12 residues. The V gene end was trimmed by 5 bases and the J gene end by 10 bases; junction bases not matched to a gene: 6. This chain's CDR3 is CASSPGGGVQYF. In nucleotides, the CDR3 is TGTGCCAGCAGCCCGGGGGGGGGGGTCCAGTACTTC.

The CDR3 spells CASSPLANANTGELFF. CDR3 DNA sequence: TGTGCCAGCAGCCCCCTGGCGAACGCGAACACCGGGGAGCTGTTTTTT. The gene calls are TRBV9 and TRBJ2-2, with D unresolved. In germline, CDR1 is SGDLS, CDR2 YYNGEE. This CDR3 region has 16 residues. The V end was cut by 4 bases, the J end by 0 bases, with 13 bases between.

In this sample, this clonotype turned up a few times. A much larger clone lies a single base off, so this may be a read error. The V gene is TRBV5-5, the J gene TRBJ2-5, with unresolved D. Trimming took 1 base from V and 1 from J, leaving 8 bases between them. This CDR3 comprises 14 residues. Germline CDR1 and CDR2: SGHKS and YYEKEE (reference sequence). The CDR3: CASSLWEAQETQYF. The CDR3, as DNA: TGTGCCAGCAGCTTGTGGGAAGCCCAAGAGACCCAGTACTTC. The full variable domain, its missing parts supplied by reference TRBV5-5 and TRBJ2-5, is DAGVTQSPTHLIKTRGQQVTLRCSPISGHKSVSWYQQVLGQGPQFIFQYYEKEERGRGNFPDRFSARQFPNYSSELNVNALLLGDSALYLCASSLWEAQETQYFGPGTRLLVL.

The chain employs TRBV19 and TRBJ2-3; D may be TRBD2 (6 bases). Germline assignment: CDR1 LNHDA and CDR2 SQIVND (reference sequence). The CDR3 spans 13 residues. V was shortened by 6 bases and J by 6 bases, with 13 bases between the two germline ends. CDR3 amino acids: CASSDYREDTQYF. The CDR3 coding sequence is TGTGCCAGTAGCGATTACCGGGAGGATACGCAGTATTTT.

V gene TRBV7-8 combines with J gene TRBJ1-2, with TRBD1 matching 7 bases. With 5 bases clipped from V and 1 base from J, the junction kept 4 bases outside the gene matches. Germline CDR1 SGHVS, CDR2 FQNEAQ. The CDR3 runs to 14 residues. For the CDR3, the DNA is TGTGCCAGCAGCCCGAGGGGGCGTAACTATGGCTACACCTTC. This sequence encodes CASSPRGRNYGYTF.

This sequence joins TRBV7-9 and TRBJ2-6; no clear D. Trimming removed 3 bases from V and 0 bases from J, with 6 bases in between. This CDR3 comprises 15 residues. Germline V lookup: CDR1 SEHNR, CDR2 FQNEAQ (reference sequence). CDR3 residues: CASSFRLSGANVLTF. CDR3 DNA: TGTGCCAGCAGCTTCCGGCTCTCTGGGGCCAACGTCCTGACTTTC.

Turning to this clonotype: Germline and junction disagree at one end, which may indicate a read error. The chain uses TRBV29-1 and TRBJ2-7, with a weak D call TRBD2 (5 bases). This CDR3 is built from 11 residues. Germline V gene lookup returns CDR1 SQVTM and CDR2 ANQGSEA. The CDR3 DNA reads TGCAGCGTTGGGGGAGACTACGAGCAGTATTTC. Its translation: CSVGGDYEQYF.

The rearrangement joins TRBV12-3 or TRBV12-4 to TRBJ2-2; TRBD2 might be the D (5 bases). V was clipped by 5 bases and J by 6 bases, with 13 bases between them. The CDR3 has 14 amino acids. CDR3 protein: CASSLGNAAGELFF. The CDR3 DNA follows: TGTGCCAGCAGTCTCGGGAATGCGGCCGGGGAGCTGTTTTTT.